What follows are 10 T cell receptor beta chains derived from one specimen sequenced in a study of radiotherapy plus CTLA-4 blockade in lung cancer. Profiled with immunoSEQ multiplex PCR; TCRdb holds only in-frame clones, not every one. The repertoire holds roughly 69,000 clones, with more than 70% as singletons. The material was peripheral blood, obtained from a patient treated with radiotherapy plus ipilimumab. These receptors originate from a human donor with non-small cell lung cancer whose response to radiotherapy plus ipilimumab could not be evaluated. Some clones in this sample may be carry-over from other donors' samples.

V and J are TRBV6-5 and TRBJ1-1, with D perhaps TRBD1 (5 bases). The germline V gene encodes CDR1 MNHEY and CDR2 SVGAGI. The V and J ends lost 7 bases and 3 bases respectively, with 15 bases between them. This CDR3 has 14 amino acids. The CDR3 spells CASTQDQGDTEAFF. The DNA for the CDR3 is TGTGCCAGCACCCAGGATCAGGGTGACACTGAAGCTTTCTTT.

The chain recombines TRBV2 with TRBJ1-5; 11 positions match TRBD1. Germline V gives CDR1 SNHLY, CDR2 FYNNEI. The CDR3 has 18 residues. The V gene end was trimmed by 4 bases and the J gene end by 7 bases; junction bases not matched to a gene: 15. The CDR3 DNA follows: TGTGCCAGCAGTGTGGACCCTCTGAGGACAGGGGGCGAACAGCCCCAGCATTTT. This encodes CASSVDPLRTGGEQPQHF.

This chain joins TRBV27 and TRBJ2-5; TRBD1 aligns across 11 bases. The V and J ends lost 6 bases and 5 bases, in that order; junction bases with no gene match: 8. The CDR3 is made up of 15 amino acids. Per germline, CDR1 MNHEY and CDR2 SMNVEV (reference sequence). CDR3 region: CASSTRDRGRETQYF. The CDR3 region has the DNA TGTGCCAGCAGCACGCGGGACAGGGGGAGGGAGACCCAGTACTTC.

This chain joins TRBV9 and TRBJ1-1; D call uncertain. The V gene's germline CDR1 is SGDLS and CDR2 YYNGEE. The ends were cut back, 4 bases at V and 1 base at J, with 5 bases in the middle. The CDR3 runs 12 residues. The CDR3 DNA reads as TGTGCCAGCAGCCCACAGAACACTGAAGCTTTCTTT. It specifies CASSPQNTEAFF.

This clone was observed once. The chain couples TRBV2 to TRBJ1-5; TRBD1 aligns across 7 bases. The CDR3 contains 14 residues. J lost 5 bases, V lost 6 bases, and 7 bases had no gene match. The germline gives CDR1 SNHLY, CDR2 FYNNEI. The CDR3 nucleotides are TGTGCCAGCAGCCAGCAGGGGGTTTATCAGCCCCAGCATTTT. It specifies CASSQQGVYQPQHF. The variable domain in full, with the rest retrieved from reference TRBV2 and TRBJ1-5, is EPEVTQTPSHQVTQMGQEVILRCVPISNHLYFYWYRQILGQKVEFLVSFYNNEISEKSEIFDDQFSVERPDGSNFTLKIRSTKLEDSAMYFCASSQQGVYQPQHFGDGTRLSIL.

The CDR3 bases are TGCGCCAGCAGCTCCCCTAGCGGGGGGACCACAGATACGCAGTATTTT. As protein: CASSSPSGGTTDTQYF. This chain links TRBV5-1 with TRBJ2-3, with 11 bases that match TRBD2. The CDR3 length is 16 residues. V gave up 3 bases and J gave up 2 bases; unmatched junction bases: 5. CDR1 is SGHRS and CDR2 is YFSETQ in the germline V gene.

The rearrangement joins TRBV18 to TRBJ2-5; TRBD2 matches 10 bases. The CDR3 has 17 amino acids. In germline, CDR1 is KGHSH, CDR2 LQKENI. V shed 2 bases, J shed 1 base, and the junction held 7 bases outside the gene matches. As DNA, the CDR3 is TGTGCCAGCTCACCATCTTTAAGGACTAGCGGCCAAGAGACCCAGTACTTC. Its protein product is CASSPSLRTSGQETQYF.

V and J are TRBV6-6 and TRBJ2-7; 9 bases agree with TRBD2. After removal of 5 bases from V and 7 bases from J, the junction contained 9 bases not matched to a gene. The V gene's germline CDR1 is MNHNY and CDR2 SVGAGI (reference sequence). CDR3 length equals 14 residues. The CDR3 here is CASSTGSGGLEQYF. The CDR3 DNA reads TGTGCCAGCAGTACGGGGAGCGGGGGGTTGGAGCAGTACTTC.

This clone occurred a few times. The chain combines TRBV2 with TRBJ1-6, with TRBD1 as a possible D gene (5 bases). Trimming took 5 bases from V and 6 from J, leaving 14 bases between them. The CDR3 has 15 amino acids. CDR1 SNHLY and CDR2 FYNNEI come from the germline V gene. CDR3 in amino acids: CASSWGLIPNSPLHF. The CDR3 DNA sequence: TGTGCCAGCAGTTGGGGACTCATTCCTAATTCACCCCTCCACTTT. Full variable domain (outside the CDR3, taken from reference TRBV2 and TRBJ1-6): EPEVTQTPSHQVTQMGQEVILRCVPISNHLYFYWYRQILGQKVEFLVSFYNNEISEKSEIFDDQFSVERPDGSNFTLKIRSTKLEDSAMYFCASSWGLIPNSPLHFGNGTRLTVT.

This clone has just a few counts. The V and J genes are TRBV19 and TRBJ2-5; 7 bases align to TRBD1. The J segment lost 5 bases and the V segment lost 5 bases, leaving 8 bases of the junction unmatched. CDR1 and CDR2 (germline): LNHDA, SQIVND (reference sequence). This CDR3 has 14 residues. In DNA, the CDR3 is TGTGCCAGTAGTGACAGGGTGCTCTGGGAGACCCAGTACTTC. It translates to CASSDRVLWETQYF. The full variable domain, in which reference TRBV19 and TRBJ2-5 provide the parts outside the CDR3, is DGGITQSPKYLFRKEGQNVTLSCEQNLNHDAMYWYRQDPGQGLRLIYYSQIVNDFQKGDIAEGYSVSREKKESFPLTVTSAQKNPTAFYLCASSDRVLWETQYFGPGTRLLVL.